The rows below give T cell receptor beta chains drawn from one sample of a study of blood T cells in healthy people across ages. TCRdb re-called the 5' RACE reads with MiXCR, one entry per CDR3 protein. The sample records about 1.1 million distinct CDR3 sequences, around two fifths being singletons. Material: blood. All receptors derive from a man between 18 and 35 years old in good health. Both conserved end residues are part of each CDR3. The order of the fields is CDR3 DNA, CDR3 protein, clone size, J gene, D gene, V gene. A D gene is named only where the DNA matches it firmly. Clone size is stated in some rows and not others, as once, few, many or a class when expanded.

CDR3 DNA: TGTGCCAGCAGAAAAATGGATTCCTACGAGCAGTACTTC
CDR3 protein: CASRKMDSYEQYF
clone size: .
J gene: TRBJ2-7
D gene: .
V gene: TRBV27

CDR3 DNA: TGTGCCAGCAGCGTAGGAGGAACAGCCTATCAGCCCCAGCATTTT
CDR3 protein: CASSVGGTAYQPQHF
clone size: .
J gene: TRBJ1-5
D gene: .
V gene: TRBV9

CDR3 DNA: TGTGCCAGCAGTGAAGTCCAGGGGCGAGGTGAGCAGTTCTTC
CDR3 protein: CASSEVQGRGEQFF
clone size: .
J gene: TRBJ2-1
D gene: .
V gene: TRBV2

CDR3 DNA: TGCAGCGTTGTAGTTGCTGGCGATCAGCCCCAGCATTTT
CDR3 protein: CSVVVAGDQPQHF
clone size: .
J gene: TRBJ1-5
D gene: .
V gene: TRBV29-1

CDR3 DNA: TGCGCCAGCAGCCCCACTCTAGGTTCGGGAGAGACCCAGTACTTC
CDR3 protein: CASSPTLGSGETQYF
clone size: .
J gene: TRBJ2-5
D gene: .
V gene: TRBV4-3

CDR3 DNA: TGTGCCGTCCAAGCCGGTAGCACAGATACGCAGTATTTT
CDR3 protein: CAVQAGSTDTQYF
clone size: few
J gene: TRBJ2-3
D gene: .
V gene: TRBV6-5

CDR3 DNA: TGTGCCATCAGTGAGTTTGGAGGGACCCTACCTAATCAGCCCCAGCATTTT
CDR3 protein: CAISEFGGTLPNQPQHF
clone size: .
J gene: TRBJ1-5
D gene: .
V gene: TRBV10-3

CDR3 DNA: TGCAGCGCTTTTTATATAGGCTCGGGGGAGCTGTTTTTT
CDR3 protein: CSAFYIGSGELFF
clone size: .
J gene: TRBJ2-2
D gene: .
V gene: TRBV29-1

CDR3 DNA: TGTGCCAGCAGCCCGGGGTGGGAATCGAACACTGAAGCTTTCTTT
CDR3 protein: CASSPGWESNTEAFF
clone size: .
J gene: TRBJ1-1
D gene: .
V gene: TRBV7-9

CDR3 DNA: TGTGCCAGCAGCGCCGGGACAGGGGGGCCTCAGCCCCAGCATTTT
CDR3 protein: CASSAGTGGPQPQHF
clone size: .
J gene: TRBJ1-5
D gene: TRBD1
V gene: TRBV5-6

CDR3 DNA: TGTGCCAGCAGCCCTCGGGCCGGGGTAAGCGATGAGCAGTTCTTC
CDR3 protein: CASSPRAGVSDEQFF
clone size: .
J gene: TRBJ2-1
D gene: .
V gene: TRBV9

CDR3 DNA: TGTGCCAGCAGCGCCGGGACAGGATACTCCTACGAGCAGTACTTC
CDR3 protein: CASSAGTGYSYEQYF
clone size: few
J gene: TRBJ2-7
D gene: TRBD1
V gene: TRBV2

CDR3 DNA: TGTGCCAGCAGACCGGACAGCCAAGTCACTGAAGCTTTCTTT
CDR3 protein: CASRPDSQVTEAFF
clone size: .
J gene: TRBJ1-1
D gene: .
V gene: TRBV12-3/TRBV12-4

CDR3 DNA: TGTGCCAGCAAAAGGGAGTTCGCCATCCAAGAGACCCAGTACTTC
CDR3 protein: CASKREFAIQETQYF
clone size: few
J gene: TRBJ2-5
D gene: .
V gene: TRBV21-1

CDR3 DNA: TGCGCCAGCAGCTTGGACTGGCGACCTCACCAGACCCAGTACTTC
CDR3 protein: CASSLDWRPHQTQYF
clone size: .
J gene: TRBJ2-5
D gene: .
V gene: TRBV5-1

CDR3 DNA: TGTGCCAGCAGCCGGTCGGCGGGGGATTTATATAATGAGCAGTTCTTC
CDR3 protein: CASSRSAGDLYNEQFF
clone size: .
J gene: TRBJ2-1
D gene: TRBD2
V gene: TRBV7-2

CDR3 DNA: TGTGCCAGCAGCGTGACTGACGCCTACTATGGCTACACCTTC
CDR3 protein: CASSVTDAYYGYTF
clone size: few
J gene: TRBJ1-2
D gene: .
V gene: TRBV12-3/TRBV12-4

CDR3 DNA: TGTGCCAGCAGCCGTGCCCTCCCAAGCTCCTATAATTCACCCCTCCACTTT
CDR3 protein: CASSRALPSSYNSPLHF
clone size: .
J gene: TRBJ1-6
D gene: .
V gene: TRBV6-5

CDR3 DNA: TGTGCCAGCAGTCCCCGGGGGAACACTGAAGCTTTCTTT
CDR3 protein: CASSPRGNTEAFF
clone size: many
J gene: TRBJ1-1
D gene: .
V gene: TRBV12-3/TRBV12-4

CDR3 DNA: TGTGCCAGCAGTTTTAAGTTCTATAGGGTCGGAAACGGCTACACCTTC
CDR3 protein: CASSFKFYRVGNGYTF
clone size: .
J gene: TRBJ1-2
D gene: .
V gene: TRBV12-3/TRBV12-4

CDR3 DNA: TGTGCCAGCATTCGACAGGGGGCTGGTTATGGCTACACCTTC
CDR3 protein: CASIRQGAGYGYTF
clone size: .
J gene: TRBJ1-2
D gene: .
V gene: TRBV21-1

CDR3 DNA: TGTGCCAGCAGCGACACAGGGATCACTGAAGCTTTCTTT
CDR3 protein: CASSDTGITEAFF
clone size: .
J gene: TRBJ1-1
D gene: .
V gene: TRBV9

CDR3 DNA: TGCGCCAGCAGCTTGGCCGGGCAGGGCCAAGCTTTCTTT
CDR3 protein: CASSLAGQGQAFF
clone size: .
J gene: TRBJ1-1
D gene: .
V gene: TRBV5-1

CDR3 DNA: TGTGCCATCAGTGAACGCCCAGAAATCGTGGTGACTGAAGCTTTCTTT
CDR3 protein: CAISERPEIVVTEAFF
clone size: .
J gene: TRBJ1-1
D gene: .
V gene: TRBV10-3

CDR3 DNA: TGTGCCATCGCATCGGCTAGCGGGGAGGGTGAGCAGTTCTTC
CDR3 protein: CAIASASGEGEQFF
clone size: .
J gene: TRBJ2-1
D gene: TRBD2
V gene: TRBV10-3

CDR3 DNA: TGCAGCCTCGCCGGGACAGGGGGCATAGACTACAATGAGCAGTTCTTC
CDR3 protein: CSLAGTGGIDYNEQFF
clone size: few
J gene: TRBJ2-1
D gene: TRBD1
V gene: TRBV29-1

CDR3 DNA: TGTGCCACCAGTGATCCGGGACACCTCTATGGCTACACCTTC
CDR3 protein: CATSDPGHLYGYTF
clone size: .
J gene: TRBJ1-2
D gene: .
V gene: TRBV24-1

CDR3 DNA: TGTGCCAGCAGCCACAGGCACGGCGATACGCAGTATTTT
CDR3 protein: CASSHRHGDTQYF
clone size: .
J gene: TRBJ2-3
D gene: .
V gene: TRBV7-9

CDR3 DNA: TGTGCCAGCAGCTTCACAGGAATACGCACAGATACGCAGTATTTT
CDR3 protein: CASSFTGIRTDTQYF
clone size: .
J gene: TRBJ2-3
D gene: .
V gene: TRBV7-2

CDR3 DNA: TGTGCCAGCAGCTTAGTTGGGACAGGGGAATTGGGAAAACTGTTTTTT
CDR3 protein: CASSLVGTGELGKLFF
clone size: .
J gene: TRBJ1-4
D gene: TRBD1
V gene: TRBV7-2